The sequence of this TCR beta chain was determined in a study of blood T cell repertoires in COVID-19. Study-level background: The origin of the acute and convalescent COVID-19 samples was the United States, Italy and Spain.

Trimming left V 3 bases short and J 9 bases short, with 17 bases between. The CDR3 length is 14 residues. Looked up from germline, CDR1 is DFQATT and CDR2 is SNEGSKA (reference sequence). Assay used: immunoSEQ multiplex PCR; TCRdb lists only in-frame clones, some missing. This table has fewer than 350,000 clones, approximately 88% appearing once. Seattle patients were enrolled during active infection and followed longitudinally. This sequence was found in a woman under 40 with COVID-19, enrolled during active disease. The sequenced sample consisted of peripheral blood. The gene calls are TRBV20-1 and TRBJ1-4, with a tentative D call TRBD1 (5 bases). CDR3 bases: TGCAGTGCTAGTTCTCTGGGGGGGAATCAAAAACTGTTTTTT. Translated: CSASSLGGNQKLFF.